This T cell receptor beta chain was profiled in a study of blood T cell repertoires in COVID-19. Study at large: COVID-19 samples from acute and convalescent phases originated in the United States, Italy and Spain. The cDNA or gDNA used as material had been derived from T cells, B-cell-depleted T cells, or PBMCs.

Per the authors' pipeline: Amplification with reference gene primers provided the estimates of nucleated cell counts. Sequencing used immunoSEQ multiplex PCR; TCRdb keeps in-frame clones, though not all of them. Clone size and the V and J calls come from that table; the DNA yielded D and trimming. The sample consists of fewer than 60,000 clones, 82% of them appearing once. The TCR was taken from an elderly man with COVID-19, enrolled during active disease. Source material: peripheral blood.

The DNA of the CDR3 is TGTGCCAGCAGTGAGCTAGCGGGATGGGGCGAGCAGTACGTC. Translation: CASSELAGWGEQYV. The chain couples TRBV2 to TRBJ2-7; TRBD2 aligns across 9 bases. V lost 3 bases, J lost 6 bases, and 6 bases stayed unmatched. The CDR3 is 14 residues long. Germline V gene lookup returns CDR1 SNHLY and CDR2 FYNNEI.